This TCR beta chain originates from a study of T cell repertoires in cytomegalovirus infection. Across the study: Recently described HLA-C-restricted plus well-studied HLA-B-restricted CMV epitopes were used. Public TCR beta signatures provided an indication of both CMV infection and a matching HLA type.

Concerning this clonotype: Antigen unknown.

TCRdb processed the reads anew with MiXCR; each CDR3 protein has one entry. Of 650,000 to 900,000 distinct CDR3 sequences in the sample, 25% to 35% were seen once. The study, taken as a whole, reports: Predominance within the ex vivo response was attributable to HLA-C-restricted CMV-specific TCR beta clonotypes. Frequencies of public TCR beta families were cumulated, and this identified carriers of CMV plus the relevant HLA.

The CDR3 contains 15 residues. The ends were cut back, 2 bases at V and 5 bases at J, with 13 bases in the middle. Germline V CDR1 and CDR2: WSHSY, SAAADI. J is TRBJ1-5 and V is TRBV10-2; tentative D call: TRBD1 (5 bases). The material sequenced was cultured CD8+ T cells from PBMCs, taken from culture after CMV antigen stimulation. The TCR comes from a human donor in good health (CMV status not recorded). Some clones in this sample may be carry-over from other donors' samples. The CDR3 protein is CASSEEGELDQPQHF. The CDR3 DNA reads TGCGCCAGCAGTGAGGAAGGGGAGCTGGATCAGCCCCAGCATTTT.